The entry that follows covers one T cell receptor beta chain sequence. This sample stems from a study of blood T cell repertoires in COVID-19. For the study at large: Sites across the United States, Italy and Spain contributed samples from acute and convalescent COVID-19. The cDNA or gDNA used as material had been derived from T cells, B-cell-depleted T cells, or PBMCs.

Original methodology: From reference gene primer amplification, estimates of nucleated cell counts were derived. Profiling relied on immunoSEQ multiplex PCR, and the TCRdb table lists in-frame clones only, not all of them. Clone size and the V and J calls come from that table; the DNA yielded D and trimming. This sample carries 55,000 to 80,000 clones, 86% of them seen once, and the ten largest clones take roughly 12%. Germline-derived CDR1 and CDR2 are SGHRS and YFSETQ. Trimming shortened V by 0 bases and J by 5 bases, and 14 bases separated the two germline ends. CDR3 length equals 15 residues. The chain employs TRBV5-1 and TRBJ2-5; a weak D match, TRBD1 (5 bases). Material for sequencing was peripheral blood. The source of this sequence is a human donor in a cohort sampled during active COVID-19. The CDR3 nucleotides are TGCGCCAGCAGCTTGGGAAGATGGGGCCGTGAGACCCAGTACTTC. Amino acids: CASSLGRWGRETQYF.